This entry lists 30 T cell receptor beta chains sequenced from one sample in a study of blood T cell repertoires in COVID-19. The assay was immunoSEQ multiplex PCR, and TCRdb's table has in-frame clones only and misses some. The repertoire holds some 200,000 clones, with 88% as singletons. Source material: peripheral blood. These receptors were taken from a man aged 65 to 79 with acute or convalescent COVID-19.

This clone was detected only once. CDR3 protein: CASSLDSASGTGELFF. CDR3 coding DNA: TGTGCCAGCAGCTTAGATTCGGCTAGCGGCACCGGGGAGCTGTTTTTT. The V call is TRBV7-2, the J call TRBJ2-2; 7 positions match TRBD2. The CDR3 spans 16 residues. Per germline, CDR1 SGHTA and CDR2 FQGNSA. J gave up 4 bases and V 1 base, and 6 bases lay outside the gene matches.

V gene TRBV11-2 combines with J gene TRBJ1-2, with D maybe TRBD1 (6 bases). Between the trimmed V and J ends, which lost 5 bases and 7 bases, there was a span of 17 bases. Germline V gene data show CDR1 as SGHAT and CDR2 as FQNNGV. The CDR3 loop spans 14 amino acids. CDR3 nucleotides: TGTGCCAGCAGCACAGCAATCGGGGGGGCTGGCTACACCTTC. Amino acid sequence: CASSTAIGGAGYTF.

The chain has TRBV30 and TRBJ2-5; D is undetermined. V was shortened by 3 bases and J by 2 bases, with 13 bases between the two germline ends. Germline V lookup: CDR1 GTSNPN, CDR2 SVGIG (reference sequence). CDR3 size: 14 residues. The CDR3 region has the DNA TGTGCCTGGAGACCACGATTCACACAAGAGACCCAGTACTTC. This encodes CAWRPRFTQETQYF.

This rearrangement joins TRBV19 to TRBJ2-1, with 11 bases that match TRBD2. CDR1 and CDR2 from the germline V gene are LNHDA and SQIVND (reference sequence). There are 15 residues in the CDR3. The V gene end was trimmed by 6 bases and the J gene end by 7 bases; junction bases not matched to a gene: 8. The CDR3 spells CASSLAGGPWNEQFF. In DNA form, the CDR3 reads TGTGCCAGTAGCTTAGCGGGAGGGCCGTGGAATGAGCAGTTCTTC. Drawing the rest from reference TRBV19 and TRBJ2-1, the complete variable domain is DGGITQSPKYLFRKEGQNVTLSCEQNLNHDAMYWYRQDPGQGLRLIYYSQIVNDFQKGDIAEGYSVSREKKESFPLTVTSAQKNPTAFYLCASSLAGGPWNEQFFGPGTRLTVL.

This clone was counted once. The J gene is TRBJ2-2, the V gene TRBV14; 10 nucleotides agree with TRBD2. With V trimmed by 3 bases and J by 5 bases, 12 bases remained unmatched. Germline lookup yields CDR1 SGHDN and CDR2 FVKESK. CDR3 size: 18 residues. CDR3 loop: CASSHRPAGGPRTGELFF. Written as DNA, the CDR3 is TGTGCCAGCAGCCATCGCCCAGCGGGAGGGCCGAGGACCGGGGAGCTGTTTTTT.

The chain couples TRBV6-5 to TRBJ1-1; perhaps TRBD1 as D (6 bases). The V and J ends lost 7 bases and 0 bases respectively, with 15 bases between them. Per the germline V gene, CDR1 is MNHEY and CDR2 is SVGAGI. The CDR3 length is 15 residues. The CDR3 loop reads CASTQQTGMNTEAFF. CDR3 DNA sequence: TGTGCCAGCACCCAGCAAACAGGGATGAACACTGAAGCTTTCTTT.

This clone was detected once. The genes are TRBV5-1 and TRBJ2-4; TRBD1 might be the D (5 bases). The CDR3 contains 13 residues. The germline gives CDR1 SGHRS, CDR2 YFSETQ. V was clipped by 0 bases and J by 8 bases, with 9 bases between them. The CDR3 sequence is CASSLEGLDIQYF. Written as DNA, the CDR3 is TGCGCCAGCAGCTTGGAGGGGTTAGACATTCAGTACTTC.

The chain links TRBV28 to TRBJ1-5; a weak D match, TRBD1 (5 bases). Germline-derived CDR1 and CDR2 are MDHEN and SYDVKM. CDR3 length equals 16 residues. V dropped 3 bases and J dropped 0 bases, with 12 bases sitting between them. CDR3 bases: TGTGCCAGCAGTTTGGGGAGGGACTATAGCAATCAGCCCCAGCATTTT. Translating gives CASSLGRDYSNQPQHF.

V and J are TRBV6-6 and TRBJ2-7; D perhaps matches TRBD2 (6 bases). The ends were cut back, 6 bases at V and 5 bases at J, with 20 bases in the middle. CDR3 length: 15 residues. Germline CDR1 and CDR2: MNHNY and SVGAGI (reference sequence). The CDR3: CASRPMGGEFHEQYF. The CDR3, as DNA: TGTGCCAGCAGGCCGATGGGGGGAGAATTTCACGAGCAGTACTTC.

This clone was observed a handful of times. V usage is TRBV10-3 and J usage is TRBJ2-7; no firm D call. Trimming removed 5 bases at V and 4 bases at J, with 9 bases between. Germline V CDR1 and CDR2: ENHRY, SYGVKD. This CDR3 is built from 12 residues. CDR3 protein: CAISRGQYEQYF. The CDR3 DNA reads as TGTGCCATCAGTCGCGGCCAGTACGAGCAGTACTTC.

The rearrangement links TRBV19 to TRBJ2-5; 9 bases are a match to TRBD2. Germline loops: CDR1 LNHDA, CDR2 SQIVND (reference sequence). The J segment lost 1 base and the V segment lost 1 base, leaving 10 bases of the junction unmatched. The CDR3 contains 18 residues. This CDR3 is CASSIALAGNPGQETQYF. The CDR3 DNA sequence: TGTGCCAGTAGTATAGCCCTAGCGGGAAATCCAGGCCAAGAGACCCAGTACTTC.

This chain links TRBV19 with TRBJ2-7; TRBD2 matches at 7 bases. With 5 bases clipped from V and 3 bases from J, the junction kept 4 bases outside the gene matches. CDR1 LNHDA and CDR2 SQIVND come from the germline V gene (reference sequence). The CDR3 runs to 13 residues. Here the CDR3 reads CASSDGGSYEQYF. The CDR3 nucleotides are TGTGCCAGTAGTGACGGCGGGAGCTACGAGCAGTACTTC. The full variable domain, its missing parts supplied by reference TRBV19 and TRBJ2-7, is DGGITQSPKYLFRKEGQNVTLSCEQNLNHDAMYWYRQDPGQGLRLIYYSQIVNDFQKGDIAEGYSVSREKKESFPLTVTSAQKNPTAFYLCASSDGGSYEQYFGPGTRLTVT.

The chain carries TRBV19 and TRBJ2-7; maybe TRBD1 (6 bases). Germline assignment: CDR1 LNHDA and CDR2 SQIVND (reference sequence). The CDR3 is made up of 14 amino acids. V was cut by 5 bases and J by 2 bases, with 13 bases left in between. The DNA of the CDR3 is TGTGCCAGTAGTCCGAGGACAGCCACCTACGAGCAGTACTTC. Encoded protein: CASSPRTATYEQYF.

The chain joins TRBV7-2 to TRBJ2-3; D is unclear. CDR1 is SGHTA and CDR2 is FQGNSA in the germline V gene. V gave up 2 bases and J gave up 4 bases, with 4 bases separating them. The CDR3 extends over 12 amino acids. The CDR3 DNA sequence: TGTGCCAGCAGCTTACTCGCAGATACGCAGTATTTT. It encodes CASSLLADTQYF.

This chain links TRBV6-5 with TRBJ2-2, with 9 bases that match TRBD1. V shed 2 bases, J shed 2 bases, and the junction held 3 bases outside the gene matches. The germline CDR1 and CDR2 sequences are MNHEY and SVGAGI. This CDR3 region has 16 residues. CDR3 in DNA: TGTGCCAGCAGTTACCGGACAGGGGTTAACACCGGGGAGCTGTTTTTT. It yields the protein CASSYRTGVNTGELFF.

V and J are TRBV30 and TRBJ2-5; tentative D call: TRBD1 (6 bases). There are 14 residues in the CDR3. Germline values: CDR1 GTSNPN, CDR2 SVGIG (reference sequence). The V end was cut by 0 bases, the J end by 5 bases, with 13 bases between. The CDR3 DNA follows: TGTGCCTGGAGTGTACTGGGGGCCGGTGAGACCCAGTACTTC. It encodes CAWSVLGAGETQYF. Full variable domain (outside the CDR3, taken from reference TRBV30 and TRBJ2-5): SQTIHQWPATLVQPVGSPLSLECTVEGTSNPNLYWYRQAAGRGLQLLFYSVGIGQISSEVPQNLSASRPQDRQFILSSKKLLLSDSGFYLCAWSVLGAGETQYFGPGTRLLVL.

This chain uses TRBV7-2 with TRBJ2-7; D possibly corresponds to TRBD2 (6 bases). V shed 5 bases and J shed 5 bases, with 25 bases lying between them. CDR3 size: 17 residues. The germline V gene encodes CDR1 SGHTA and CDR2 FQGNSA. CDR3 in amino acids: CASSREALAIGDHEQYF. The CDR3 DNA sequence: TGTGCCAGCAGCCGCGAGGCCCTAGCGATAGGAGACCACGAGCAGTACTTC.

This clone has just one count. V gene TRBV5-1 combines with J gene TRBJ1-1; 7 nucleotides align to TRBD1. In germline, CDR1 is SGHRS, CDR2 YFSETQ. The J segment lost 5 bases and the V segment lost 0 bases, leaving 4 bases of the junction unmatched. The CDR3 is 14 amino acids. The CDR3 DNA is TGCGCCAGCAGCTTGGGCCAGGGGGTTACTGAAGCTTTCTTT. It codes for CASSLGQGVTEAFF.

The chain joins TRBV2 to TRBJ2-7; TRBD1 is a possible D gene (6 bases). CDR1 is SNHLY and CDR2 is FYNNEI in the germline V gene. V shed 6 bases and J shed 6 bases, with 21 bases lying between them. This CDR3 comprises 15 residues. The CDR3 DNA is TGTGCCAGCAGCGCAAGTCGCTACAGGGATAGCGAGCAGTACTTC. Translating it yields CASSASRYRDSEQYF.

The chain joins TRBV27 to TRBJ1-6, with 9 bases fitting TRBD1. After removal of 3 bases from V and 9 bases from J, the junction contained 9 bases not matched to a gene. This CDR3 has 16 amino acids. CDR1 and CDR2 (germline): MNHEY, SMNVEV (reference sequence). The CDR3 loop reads CASSFSSGTGSSPLHF. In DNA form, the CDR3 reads TGTGCCAGCAGTTTCTCATCCGGGACAGGGAGTTCACCCCTCCACTTT.

The CDR3 loop is CASSRDRITDTQYF. In nucleotides, the CDR3 is TGTGCCAGCAGCCGGGACAGGATCACAGATACGCAGTATTTT. The genes are TRBV2 and TRBJ2-3; 8 bases are shared with TRBD1. CDR1 is SNHLY, CDR2 FYNNEI, per germline. This CDR3 region has 14 residues. Trimming took 6 bases from V and 2 from J; bases not matched to a gene: 4.

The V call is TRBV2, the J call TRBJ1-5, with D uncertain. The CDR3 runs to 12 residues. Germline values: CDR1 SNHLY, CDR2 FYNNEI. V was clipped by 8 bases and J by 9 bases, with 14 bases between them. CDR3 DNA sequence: TGTGCCAGCGGGCAGGTGGTGTGGCCCCAGCATTTT. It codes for CASGQVVWPQHF.

CDR3 amino acids: CASSLGGTPYNEQFF. Here the CDR3 DNA reads TGCGCCAGCAGCTTGGGTGGGACACCTTACAATGAGCAGTTCTTC. This chain connects TRBV5-1 to TRBJ2-1; weak D call: TRBD1 (6 bases). Germline V gene sequence: CDR1 SGHRS, CDR2 YFSETQ. Trimming took 0 bases from V and 4 from J, leaving 11 bases between them. The length of the CDR3 is 15 residues.

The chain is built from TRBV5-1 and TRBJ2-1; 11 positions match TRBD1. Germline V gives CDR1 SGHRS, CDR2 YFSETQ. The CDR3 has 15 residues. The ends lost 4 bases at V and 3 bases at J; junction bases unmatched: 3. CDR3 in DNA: TGCGCCAGCAGCCCGGGACAGGGGGGCTACAATGAGCAGTTCTTC. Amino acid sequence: CASSPGQGGYNEQFF.

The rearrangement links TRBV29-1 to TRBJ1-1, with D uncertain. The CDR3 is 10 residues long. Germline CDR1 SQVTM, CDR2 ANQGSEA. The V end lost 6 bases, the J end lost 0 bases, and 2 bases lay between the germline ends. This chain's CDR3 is CSVMNTEAFF. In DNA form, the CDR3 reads TGCAGCGTCATGAACACTGAAGCTTTCTTT.

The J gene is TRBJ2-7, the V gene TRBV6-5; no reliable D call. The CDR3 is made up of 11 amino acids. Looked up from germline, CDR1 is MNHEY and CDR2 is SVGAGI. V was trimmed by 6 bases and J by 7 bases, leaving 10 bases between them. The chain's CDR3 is CASRTLLEQYF. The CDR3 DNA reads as TGTGCCAGCAGAACCCTACTTGAGCAGTACTTC.

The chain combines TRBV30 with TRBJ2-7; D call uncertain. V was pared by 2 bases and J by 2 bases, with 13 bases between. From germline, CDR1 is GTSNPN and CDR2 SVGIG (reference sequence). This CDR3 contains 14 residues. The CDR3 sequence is CAWSFTVIPYEQYF. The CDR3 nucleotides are TGTGCCTGGAGTTTTACTGTCATCCCCTACGAGCAGTACTTC. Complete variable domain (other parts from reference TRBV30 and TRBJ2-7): SQTIHQWPATLVQPVGSPLSLECTVEGTSNPNLYWYRQAAGRGLQLLFYSVGIGQISSEVPQNLSASRPQDRQFILSSKKLLLSDSGFYLCAWSFTVIPYEQYFGPGTRLTVT.

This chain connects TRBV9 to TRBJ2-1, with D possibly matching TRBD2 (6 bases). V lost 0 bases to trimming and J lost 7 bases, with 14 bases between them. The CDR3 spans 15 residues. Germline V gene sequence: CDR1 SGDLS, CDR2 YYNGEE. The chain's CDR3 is CASSVDVSGRNEQFF. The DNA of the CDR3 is TGTGCCAGCAGCGTAGATGTTAGCGGAAGGAATGAGCAGTTCTTC.

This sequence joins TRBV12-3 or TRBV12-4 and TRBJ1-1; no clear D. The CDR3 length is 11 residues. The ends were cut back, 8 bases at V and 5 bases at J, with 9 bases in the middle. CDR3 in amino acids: CASGVVTEAFF. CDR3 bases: TGTGCCAGCGGAGTAGTTACTGAAGCTTTCTTT.

This CDR3 reads CATSRGTSGRNTQYF. In nucleotides, the CDR3 is TGTGCCACCAGCAGGGGGACTAGCGGGAGGAATACGCAGTATTTT. The chain employs TRBV15 and TRBJ2-3; 15 positions agree with TRBD2. This CDR3 is 15 amino acids long. J gave up 7 bases and V 3 bases, and 2 bases lay outside the gene matches. The germline gives CDR1 LNHNV, CDR2 YYDKDF (reference sequence).